This T cell receptor beta chain was profiled in a study of cytotoxic CD8 clonotypes in ibrutinib-treated CLL (dated by TCRdb to the early 2020s). With respect to the entire study: The cohort included some 14 treatment-naive and fewer than 12 relapsed/refractory patients; around 17 were IGHV unmutated. Response samples were obtained after a median of 12 months of treatment, with a range of about 6 to 36 months. On average, each sample yielded around 270,000 productive templates and around 98,000 productive rearrangements. Cryopreserved peripheral blood mononuclear cells were collected at three points: before therapy, at response, and at either sustained remission or disease progression. Longitudinal samples were available for about 30% of the roughly 86 trial participants. Responses were partial in around 25 patients and complete in 2; after median 68 months follow-up, approximately 15 stayed in remission and some twelve progressed. Patients were still on ibrutinib when every remission and progressive disease sample was collected. Points the paper makes about the study in general: Public clonotypes were rare and either shrank or stayed stable during treatment, and the rise in clonality at ibrutinib response reflected expansion of private clonotypes. Lymph node repertoires were not examined, and the timing of sampling was not matched between patients in sustained remission and those whose disease progressed. Clonality increased at ibrutinib response, stayed stable in sustained remission, and fell back toward baseline at progression. Baseline clonality was found to be higher than that of age-matched healthy donors and was strongly correlated with circulating CD8+ T-cell counts.

On a MiSeq, deep resolution sequencing aimed for a depth between 1 in 1 million and 1 in 200,000 T cells, with each clonotype covered 10x on average. The immunoSEQ hsTCRB Kit was used to generate the TCR beta libraries. On the authors' methods: Data were analyzed with ImmunoSEQ Data Assistant and ImmunoSEQ Analyzer, with V, D and J genes assigned per IMGT definitions. Clonality was computed as one minus normalized Shannon entropy of productive rearrangement frequencies, ranging from 0 to 1. Only overrepresented clonotypes making up at least 0.05% of the repertoire of each patient were included in the public clonotype analysis. Repertoires from some twelve age-matched healthy donors in immuneACCESS were used as clonality controls. The table comes from immuneACCESS by way of TCRdb, which keeps in-frame sequences with V and J called. Part of the clones is missing from these tables; in studies checked, under half for an unresolved V gene and the rest for unknown reasons. D and trimming come from the DNA, and the V and J calls and clone size come from that table. A total of 90,000 to 95,000 clones appear in this sample, roughly three quarters of them only once. Around 25% of the sample rests with the top ten.

The time point label for this specimen denotes: around 25 months on ibrutinib. For TCR beta library preparation, roughly 2.2 micrograms of genomic DNA was extracted from cryopreserved PBMCs. Longitudinal blood samples from CLL patients receiving ibrutinib monotherapy were subjected to high-throughput TCR beta sequencing. The patients took part in an open-label, single-center phase 2 trial of ibrutinib monotherapy. Concerning this clone itself: Its antigen is unknown. No quality values exist for individual bases; no much larger clone is one base distant.

Inclusive of the bounding cysteine and phenylalanine, the CDR3 is 14 residues long. CDR3 DNA is the only sequence kept; it has 42 bases, read in frame from the first base. Trimming accounts for 6 bases at V and 3 bases at J, while the number of junction bases matched to no gene is 8. From a lookup of the germline V gene (reference sequence), CDR1 and CDR2 are MNHEY and SMNVEV. The specimen was PBMCs, collected after 24 months of ibrutinib treatment. The rearrangement combines TRBV27 with TRBJ2-7; the central 7 bases match TRBD2. This TCR was sampled from a human donor with chronic lymphocytic leukemia. The CDR3 protein: CASSLKRGDYEQYF. In nucleotide form, the sequence is TGTGCCAGCAGCTTAAAGCGGGGCGACTACGAGCAGTACTTC.